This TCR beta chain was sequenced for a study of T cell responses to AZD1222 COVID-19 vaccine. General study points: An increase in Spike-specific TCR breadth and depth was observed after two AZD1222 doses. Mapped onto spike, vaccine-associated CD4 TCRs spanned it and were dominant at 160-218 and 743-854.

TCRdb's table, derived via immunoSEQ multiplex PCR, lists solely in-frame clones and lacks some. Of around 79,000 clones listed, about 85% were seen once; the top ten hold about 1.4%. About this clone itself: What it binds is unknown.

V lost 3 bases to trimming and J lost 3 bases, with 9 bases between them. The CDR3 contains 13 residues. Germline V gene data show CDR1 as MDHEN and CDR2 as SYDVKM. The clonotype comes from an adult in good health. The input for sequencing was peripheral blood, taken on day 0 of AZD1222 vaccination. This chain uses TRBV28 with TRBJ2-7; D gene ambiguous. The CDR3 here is CASSFAIRYEQYF. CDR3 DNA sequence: TGTGCCAGCAGTTTCGCTATTCGCTACGAGCAGTACTTC.